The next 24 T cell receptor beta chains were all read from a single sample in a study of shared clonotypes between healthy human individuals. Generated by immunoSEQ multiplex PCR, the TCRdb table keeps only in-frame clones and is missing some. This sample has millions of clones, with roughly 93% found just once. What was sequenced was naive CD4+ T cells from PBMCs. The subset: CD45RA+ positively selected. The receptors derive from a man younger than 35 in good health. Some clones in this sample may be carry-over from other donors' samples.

The CDR3 DNA reads TGTGCCAGCTCACCGCCTTCTGACAGGGCGTATGGCTACACCTTC. Its translation is CASSPPSDRAYGYTF. The chain joins TRBV18 to TRBJ1-2, with 7 positions matching TRBD1. The CDR3 loop spans 15 amino acids. Germline assignment: CDR1 KGHSH and CDR2 LQKENI. With V trimmed by 3 bases and J by 5 bases, 9 bases remained unmatched.

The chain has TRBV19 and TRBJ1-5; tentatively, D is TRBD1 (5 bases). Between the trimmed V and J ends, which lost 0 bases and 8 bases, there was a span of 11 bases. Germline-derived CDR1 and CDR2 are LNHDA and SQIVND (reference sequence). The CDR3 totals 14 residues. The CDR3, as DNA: TGTGCCAGTAGTATAGAACCAGGGCCGAAGCCCCAGCATTTT. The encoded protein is CASSIEPGPKPQHF.

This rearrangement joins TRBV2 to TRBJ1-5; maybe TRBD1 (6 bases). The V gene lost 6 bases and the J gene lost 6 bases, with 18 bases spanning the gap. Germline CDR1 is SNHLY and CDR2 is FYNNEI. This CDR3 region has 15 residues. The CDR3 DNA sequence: TGTGCCAGCAGCCTCGGCAAGACAGGTAGTCAGCCCCAGCATTTT. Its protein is CASSLGKTGSQPQHF.

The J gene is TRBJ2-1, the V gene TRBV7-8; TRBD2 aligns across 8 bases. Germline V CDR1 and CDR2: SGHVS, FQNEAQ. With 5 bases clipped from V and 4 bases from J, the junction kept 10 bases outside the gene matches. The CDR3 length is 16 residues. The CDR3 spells CASSTQTSAVYNEQFF. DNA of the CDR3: TGTGCCAGCAGCACGCAGACTAGCGCGGTATACAATGAGCAGTTCTTC.

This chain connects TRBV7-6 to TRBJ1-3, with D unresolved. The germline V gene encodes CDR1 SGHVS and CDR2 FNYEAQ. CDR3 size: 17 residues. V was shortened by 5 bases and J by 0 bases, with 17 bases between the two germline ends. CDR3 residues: CASSGNVRISSGNTIYF. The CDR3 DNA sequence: TGTGCCAGCAGCGGAAATGTTCGGATTAGCTCTGGAAACACCATATATTTT.

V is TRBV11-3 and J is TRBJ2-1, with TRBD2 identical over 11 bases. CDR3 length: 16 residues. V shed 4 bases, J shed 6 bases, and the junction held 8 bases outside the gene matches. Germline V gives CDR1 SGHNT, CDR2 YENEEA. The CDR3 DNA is TGTGCCAGCAGCTACGGGGGACTAGCGGACTCCAATGAGCAGTTCTTC. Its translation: CASSYGGLADSNEQFF.

CDR3 protein: CASRAGGGYEQYF. The CDR3 bases are TGCGCCAGCAGGGCGGGAGGGGGGTACGAGCAGTACTTC. The V call is TRBV5-1, the J call TRBJ2-7, with 9 nucleotides matching TRBD2. V lost 5 bases to trimming and J lost 4 bases; unmatched junction nucleotides: 4. This CDR3 region has 13 residues. Germline CDR1 reads SGHRS; CDR2 reads YFSETQ. The variable domain in full, completed from reference TRBV5-1 and TRBJ2-7, reads KAGVTQTPRYLIKTRGQQVTLSCSPISGHRSVSWYQQTPGQGLQFLFEYFSETQRNKGNFPGRFSGRQFSNSRSEMNVSTLELGDSALYLCASRAGGGYEQYFGPGTRLTVT.

The CDR3 spells CASRPTSGTYNEQFF. CDR3 coding DNA: TGTGCCAGCAGACCGACTAGCGGTACCTACAATGAGCAGTTCTTC. The genes are TRBV5-4 and TRBJ2-1; 9 bases match TRBD2. The CDR3 spans 15 residues. Germline CDR1 reads SGHNT; CDR2 reads YYREEE (reference sequence). J lost 2 bases, V lost 5 bases, and 5 bases had no gene match.

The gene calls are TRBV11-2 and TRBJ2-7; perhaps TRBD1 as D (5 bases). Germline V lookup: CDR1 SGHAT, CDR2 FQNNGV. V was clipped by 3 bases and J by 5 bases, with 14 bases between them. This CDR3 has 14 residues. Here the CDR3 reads CASSFRRAVHEQYF. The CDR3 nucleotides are TGTGCCAGCAGCTTCCGCAGGGCAGTACACGAGCAGTACTTC.

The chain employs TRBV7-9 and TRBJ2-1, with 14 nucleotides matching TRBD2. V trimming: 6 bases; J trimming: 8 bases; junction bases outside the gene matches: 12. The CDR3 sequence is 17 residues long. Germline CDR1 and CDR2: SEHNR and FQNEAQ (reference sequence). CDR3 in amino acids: CASSYPIGTSGSYEQFF. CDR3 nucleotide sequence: TGTGCCAGCAGTTATCCGATCGGGACTAGCGGGAGCTATGAGCAGTTCTTC. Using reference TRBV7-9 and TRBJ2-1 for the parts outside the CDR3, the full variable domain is DTGVSQNPRHKITKRGQNVTFRCDPISEHNRLYWYRQTLGQGPEFLTYFQNEAQLEKSRLLSDRFSAERPKGSFSTLEIQRTEQGDSAMYLCASSYPIGTSGSYEQFFGPGTRLTVL.

The CDR3 DNA reads TGTGCCAGCACCCCTCTCGGGGGCTCCCTCTCCTACGAGCAGTACTTC. Amino acid sequence: CASTPLGGSLSYEQYF. V and J are TRBV28 and TRBJ2-7; D possibly uses TRBD1 or TRBD2 (6 bases each). The CDR3 length is 16 residues. Germline lookup yields CDR1 MDHEN and CDR2 SYDVKM. Trimming removed 7 bases at V and 0 bases at J, with 19 bases between.

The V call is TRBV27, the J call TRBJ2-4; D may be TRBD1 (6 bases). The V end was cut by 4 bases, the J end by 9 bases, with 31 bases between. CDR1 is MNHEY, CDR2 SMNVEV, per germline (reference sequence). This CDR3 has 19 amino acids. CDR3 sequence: CASSSTPPRTDSRRVIQYF. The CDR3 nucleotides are TGTGCCAGCAGTTCAACACCACCCCGGACAGATTCGCGACGAGTCATTCAGTACTTC.

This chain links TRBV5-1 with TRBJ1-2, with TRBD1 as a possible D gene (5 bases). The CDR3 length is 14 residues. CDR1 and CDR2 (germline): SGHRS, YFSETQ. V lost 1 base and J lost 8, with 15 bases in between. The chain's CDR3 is CASSLWGTSRGYTF. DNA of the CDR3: TGCGCCAGCAGCTTGTGGGGGACGTCACGGGGCTACACCTTC.

This chain's CDR3 is CASSYSGPEDYGYTF. The DNA for the CDR3 is TGTGCCAGCAGTTACTCCGGGCCGGAGGACTATGGCTACACCTTC. V usage is TRBV6-6 and J usage is TRBJ1-2; D not resolved. The CDR3 consists of 15 residues. Germline V gene sequence: CDR1 MNHNY, CDR2 SVGAGI (reference sequence). V lost 0 bases and J 3 bases, leaving 11 bases between the germline ends.

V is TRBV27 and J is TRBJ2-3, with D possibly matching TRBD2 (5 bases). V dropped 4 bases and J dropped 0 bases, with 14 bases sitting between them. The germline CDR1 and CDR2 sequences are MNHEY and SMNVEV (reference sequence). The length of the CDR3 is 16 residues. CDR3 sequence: CASSSPFRGSTDTQYF. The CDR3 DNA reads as TGTGCCAGCAGTTCCCCATTTCGGGGAAGCACAGATACGCAGTATTTT.

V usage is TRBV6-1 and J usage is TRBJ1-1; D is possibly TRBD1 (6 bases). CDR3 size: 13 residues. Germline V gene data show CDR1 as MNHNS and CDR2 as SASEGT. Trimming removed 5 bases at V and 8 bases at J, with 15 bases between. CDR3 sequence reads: CASSKGTPPEAFF. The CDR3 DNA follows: TGTGCCAGCAGTAAAGGGACACCCCCCGAAGCTTTCTTT.

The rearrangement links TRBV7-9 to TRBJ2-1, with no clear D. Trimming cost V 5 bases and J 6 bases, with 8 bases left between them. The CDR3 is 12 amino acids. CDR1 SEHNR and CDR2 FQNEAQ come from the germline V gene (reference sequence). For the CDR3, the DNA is TGTGCCAGCAGCCTACAGCCCAATGAGCAGTTCTTC. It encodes CASSLQPNEQFF.

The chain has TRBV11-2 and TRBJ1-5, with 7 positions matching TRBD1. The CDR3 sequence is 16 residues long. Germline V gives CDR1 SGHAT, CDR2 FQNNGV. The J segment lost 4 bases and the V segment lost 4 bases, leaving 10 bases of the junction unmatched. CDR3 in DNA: TGTGCCAGCAGCTCTACAGGGGTTAGAGGGAATCAGCCCCAGCATTTT. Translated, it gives CASSSTGVRGNQPQHF.

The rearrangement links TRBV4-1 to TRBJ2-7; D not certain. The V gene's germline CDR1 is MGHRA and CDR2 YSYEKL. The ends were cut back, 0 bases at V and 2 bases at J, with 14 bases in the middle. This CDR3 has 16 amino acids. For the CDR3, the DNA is TGCGCCAGCAGCCAAGACCTCGTGCTGTCTGCCTACGAGCAGTACTTC. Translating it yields CASSQDLVLSAYEQYF.

The CDR3 DNA sequence: TGTGCCAGCAGCCAAGGAGTCGGCCAATCCTACGAGCAGTACTTC. Translating it yields CASSQGVGQSYEQYF. The chain couples TRBV14 to TRBJ2-7; D is undetermined. V was pared by 1 base and J by 1 base, with 11 bases between. The CDR3 extends over 15 amino acids. CDR1 is SGHDN and CDR2 is FVKESK in the germline V gene. The full variable domain, in which reference TRBV14 and TRBJ2-7 provide the parts outside the CDR3, is EAGVTQFPSHSVIEKGQTVTLRCDPISGHDNLYWYRRVMGKEIKFLLHFVKESKQDESGMPNNRFLAERTGGTYSTLKVQPAELEDSGVYFCASSQGVGQSYEQYFGPGTRLTVT.

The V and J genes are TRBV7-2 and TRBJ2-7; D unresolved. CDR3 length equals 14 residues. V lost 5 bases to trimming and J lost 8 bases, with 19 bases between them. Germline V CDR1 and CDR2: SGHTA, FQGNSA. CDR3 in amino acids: CASSLNPGSRQQYF. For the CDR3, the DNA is TGTGCCAGCAGCCTGAATCCCGGGTCGAGGCAGCAGTACTTC.

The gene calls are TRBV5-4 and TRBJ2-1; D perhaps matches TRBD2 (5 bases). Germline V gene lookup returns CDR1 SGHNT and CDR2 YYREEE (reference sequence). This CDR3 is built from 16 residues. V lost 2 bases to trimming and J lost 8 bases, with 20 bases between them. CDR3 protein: CASSFPSGSPGHEQFF. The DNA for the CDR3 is TGTGCCAGCAGCTTTCCGAGCGGTTCTCCGGGTCATGAGCAGTTCTTC.

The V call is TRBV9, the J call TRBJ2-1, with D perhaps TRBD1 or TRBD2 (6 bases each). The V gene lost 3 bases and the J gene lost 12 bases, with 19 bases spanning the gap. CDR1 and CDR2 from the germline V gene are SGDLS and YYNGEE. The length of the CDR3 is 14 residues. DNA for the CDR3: TGTGCCAGCAGCGCGTTTCTCAAGGGGGGAGTGCAGTTCTTC. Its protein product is CASSAFLKGGVQFF. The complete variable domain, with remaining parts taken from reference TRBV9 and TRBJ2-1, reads DSGVTQTPKHLITATGQRVTLRCSPRSGDLSVYWYQQSLDQGLQFLIQYYNGEERAKGNILERFSAQQFPDLHSELNLSSLELGDSALYFCASSAFLKGGVQFFGPGTRLTVL.

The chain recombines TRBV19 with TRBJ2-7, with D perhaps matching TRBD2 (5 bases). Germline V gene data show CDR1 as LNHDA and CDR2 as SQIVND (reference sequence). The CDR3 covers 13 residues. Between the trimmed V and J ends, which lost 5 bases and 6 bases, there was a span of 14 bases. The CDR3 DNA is TGTGCCAGTAGTCCTTCGGGGAGAGGCGAGCAGTACTTC. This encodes CASSPSGRGEQYF.